This TCR beta chain was found in a study of T-cell reconstitution after alpha-beta-depleted transplantation in children. The ends were cut back, 4 bases at V and 2 bases at J, with 6 bases in the middle. Per germline, CDR1 MNHEY and CDR2 SVGAGI. The CDR3 length is 13 residues. This clonotype was seen ten or more times. Using unique molecular identifiers, the investigators prepared the TCRbeta library. Each CDR3 protein gets one entry after TCRdb re-called the PCR reads with MiXCR. The table shows approximately 1,000,000 distinct CDR3 sequences, with 25% to 30% occurring only once. Sequenced here: PBMCs, mostly from graft donor cells, sampled 360 days after TCRalphabeta/CD19-depleted stem cell transplant. V is TRBV6-5 and J is TRBJ2-1; D unresolved. The receptor was derived from a boy younger than two who had a stem cell transplant for SCID, so the T cells may come from the graft donor. The CDR3: CASSWPTYNEQFF. The CDR3 region has the DNA TGTGCCAGCAGTTGGCCGACCTACAATGAGCAGTTCTTC.